This T cell receptor beta chain was found in a study of blood T cell repertoires in COVID-19. Background on the study: Both acute and convalescent COVID-19 samples were obtained from the United States, Italy and Spain. Nucleic acid was either cDNA or gDNA, and it came from T cells, B-cell-depleted T cells, or PBMCs.

This CDR3 is built from 14 residues. The V end was cut by 3 bases, the J end by 0 bases, with 3 bases between. Germline V CDR1 and CDR2: MGHDK, SYGVNS. The authors' processing: Amplification from reference gene primers served as the basis for estimated nucleated cell counts. Sequencing was performed with immunoSEQ multiplex PCR; in TCRdb, only in-frame clones are kept and a portion is missing. V, J and clone size reflect that table, while D and trimming were determined from the DNA. Of approximately 210,000 clones detected, about 87% appear once; the ten largest clones hold roughly 1.7%. Sequencing was carried out using peripheral blood. The clonotype originates from an older man with acute or convalescent COVID-19. The chain combines TRBV25-1 with TRBJ2-6; no clear D gene. CDR3 nucleotides: TGTGCCAGCAGTGACTACTCTGGGGCCAACGTCCTGACTTTC. This codes for CASSDYSGANVLTF.